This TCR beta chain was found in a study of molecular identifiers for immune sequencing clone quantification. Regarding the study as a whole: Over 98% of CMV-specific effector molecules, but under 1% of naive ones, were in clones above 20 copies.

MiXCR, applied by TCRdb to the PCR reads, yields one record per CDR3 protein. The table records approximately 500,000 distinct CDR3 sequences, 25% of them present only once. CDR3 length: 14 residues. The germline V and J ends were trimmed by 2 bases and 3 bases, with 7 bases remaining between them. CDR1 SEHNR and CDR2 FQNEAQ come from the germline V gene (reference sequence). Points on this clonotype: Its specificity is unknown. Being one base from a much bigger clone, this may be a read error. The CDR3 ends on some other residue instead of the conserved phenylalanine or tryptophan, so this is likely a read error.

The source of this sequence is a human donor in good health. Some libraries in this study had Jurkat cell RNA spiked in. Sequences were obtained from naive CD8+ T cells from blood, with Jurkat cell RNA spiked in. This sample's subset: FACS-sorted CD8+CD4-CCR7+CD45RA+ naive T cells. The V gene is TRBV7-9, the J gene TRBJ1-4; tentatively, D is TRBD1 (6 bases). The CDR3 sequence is CASSLTGSNEKLFY. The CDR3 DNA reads TGTGCCAGCAGCTTAACAGGGTCTAATGAAAAACTGTTTTAT.